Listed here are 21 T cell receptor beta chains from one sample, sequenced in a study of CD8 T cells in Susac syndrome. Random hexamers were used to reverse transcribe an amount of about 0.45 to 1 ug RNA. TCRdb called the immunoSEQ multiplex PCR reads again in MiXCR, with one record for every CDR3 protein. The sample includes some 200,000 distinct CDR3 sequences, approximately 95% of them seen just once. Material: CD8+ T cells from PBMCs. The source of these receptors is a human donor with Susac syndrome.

CDR3 sequence reads: CTSSGSGYNEQFF. The DNA for the CDR3 is TGCACCAGTAGCGGGAGTGGGTACAATGAGCAGTTCTTC. The chain joins TRBV1 to TRBJ2-1; the D call in the table, TRBD2, was not verified against the DNA. TRBV1 is a pseudogene. This CDR3 is built from 13 residues.

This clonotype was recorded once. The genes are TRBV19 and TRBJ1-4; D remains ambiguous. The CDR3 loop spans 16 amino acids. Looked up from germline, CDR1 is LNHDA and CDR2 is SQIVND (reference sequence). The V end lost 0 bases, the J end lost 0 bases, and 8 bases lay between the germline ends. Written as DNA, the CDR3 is TGTGCCAGTAGTATAGAGCCGGGAGCAACTAATGAAAAACTGTTTTTT. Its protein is CASSIEPGATNEKLFF.

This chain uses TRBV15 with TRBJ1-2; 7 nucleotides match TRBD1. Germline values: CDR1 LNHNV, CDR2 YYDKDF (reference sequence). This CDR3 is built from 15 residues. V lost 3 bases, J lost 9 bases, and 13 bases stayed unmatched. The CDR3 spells CATSSEPPGGDSYTF. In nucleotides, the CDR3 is TGTGCCACCAGCAGCGAGCCTCCAGGGGGGGATAGCTACACCTTC.

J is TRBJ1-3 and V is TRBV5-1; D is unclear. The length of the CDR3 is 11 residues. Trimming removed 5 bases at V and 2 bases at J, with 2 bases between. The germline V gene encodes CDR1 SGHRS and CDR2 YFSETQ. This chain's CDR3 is CASRAGNTIYF. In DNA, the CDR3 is TGCGCCAGCAGGGCTGGAAACACCATATATTTT.

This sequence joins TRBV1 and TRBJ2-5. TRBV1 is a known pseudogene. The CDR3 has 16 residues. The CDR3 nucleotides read TGCACCAGCAGCCAAGATCCCCGTTTGAGGTGGGAGACCCAGTACTTC. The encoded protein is CTSSQDPRLRWETQYF.

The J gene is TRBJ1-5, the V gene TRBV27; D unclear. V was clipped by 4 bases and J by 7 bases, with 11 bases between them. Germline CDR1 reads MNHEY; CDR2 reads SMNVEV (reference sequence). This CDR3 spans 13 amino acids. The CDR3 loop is CASSSSTFQPQHF. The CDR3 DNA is TGTGCCAGCAGTTCGAGTACATTCCAGCCCCAGCATTTT.

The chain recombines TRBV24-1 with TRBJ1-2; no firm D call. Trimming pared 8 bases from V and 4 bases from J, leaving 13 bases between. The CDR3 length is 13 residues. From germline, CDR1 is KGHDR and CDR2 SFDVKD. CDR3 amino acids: CATNLRRPYGYTF. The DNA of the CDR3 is TGTGCCACCAATCTCCGCAGGCCCTATGGCTACACCTTC.

The DNA for the CDR3 is TGTGCCAGTAGTAACCGGGACACCTCCTACGAGCAGTACTTC. Translated: CASSNRDTSYEQYF. This chain uses TRBV19 with TRBJ2-7; D possibly corresponds to TRBD1 (6 bases). V was shortened by 4 bases and J by 0 bases, with 10 bases between the two germline ends. Germline V gene lookup returns CDR1 LNHDA and CDR2 SQIVND (reference sequence). This CDR3 has 14 amino acids.

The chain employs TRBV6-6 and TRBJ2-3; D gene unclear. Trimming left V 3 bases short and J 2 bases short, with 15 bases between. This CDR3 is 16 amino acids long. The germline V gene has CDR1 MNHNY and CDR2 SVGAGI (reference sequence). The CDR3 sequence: CASSYNPQQSTDTQYF. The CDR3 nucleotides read TGTGCCAGCAGTTATAACCCCCAGCAGTCCACAGATACGCAGTATTTT.

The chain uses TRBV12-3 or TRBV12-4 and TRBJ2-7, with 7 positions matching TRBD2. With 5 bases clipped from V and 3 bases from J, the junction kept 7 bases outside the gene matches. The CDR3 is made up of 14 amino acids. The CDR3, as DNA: TGTGCCAGCAGTCGAGAAGCGGGATTCTACGAGCAGTACTTC. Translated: CASSREAGFYEQYF.

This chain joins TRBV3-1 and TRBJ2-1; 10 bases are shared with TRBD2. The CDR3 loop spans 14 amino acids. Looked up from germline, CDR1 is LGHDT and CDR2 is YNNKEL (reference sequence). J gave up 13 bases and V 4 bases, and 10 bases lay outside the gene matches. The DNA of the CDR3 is TGTGCCAGCAGCCGGAGTACGCAGCGGGAGGGCCAGTTCTTC. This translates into CASSRSTQREGQFF.

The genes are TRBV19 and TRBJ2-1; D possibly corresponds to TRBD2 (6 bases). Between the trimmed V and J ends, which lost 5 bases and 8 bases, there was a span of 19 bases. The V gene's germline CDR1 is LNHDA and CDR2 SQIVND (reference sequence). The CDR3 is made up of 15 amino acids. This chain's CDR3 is CASSLFPTSYDEQFF. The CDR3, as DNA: TGTGCCAGTAGTCTTTTCCCGACTAGTTACGATGAGCAGTTCTTC.

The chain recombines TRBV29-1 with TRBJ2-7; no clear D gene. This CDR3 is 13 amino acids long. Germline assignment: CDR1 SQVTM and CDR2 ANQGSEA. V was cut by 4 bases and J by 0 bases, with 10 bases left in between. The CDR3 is CSVGAASSYEQYF. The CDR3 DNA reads TGCAGCGTTGGGGCAGCAAGCTCCTACGAGCAGTACTTC.

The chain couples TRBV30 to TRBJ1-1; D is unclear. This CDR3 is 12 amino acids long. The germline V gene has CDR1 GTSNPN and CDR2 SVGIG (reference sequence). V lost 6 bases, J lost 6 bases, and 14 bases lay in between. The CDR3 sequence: CACTEARSEAFF. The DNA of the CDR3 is TGTGCCTGTACAGAGGCCCGTTCTGAAGCTTTCTTT.

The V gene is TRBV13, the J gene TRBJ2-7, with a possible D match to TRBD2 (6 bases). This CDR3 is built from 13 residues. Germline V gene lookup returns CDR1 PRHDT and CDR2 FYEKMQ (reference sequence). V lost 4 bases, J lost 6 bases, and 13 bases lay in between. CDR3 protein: CASSSSEGLEQYF. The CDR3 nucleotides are TGTGCCAGCAGCTCCTCGGAGGGACTCGAGCAGTACTTC.

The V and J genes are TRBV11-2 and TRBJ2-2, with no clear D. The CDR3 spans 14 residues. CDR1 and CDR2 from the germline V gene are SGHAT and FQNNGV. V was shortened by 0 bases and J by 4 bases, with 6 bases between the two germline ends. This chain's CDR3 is CASSLDMITGELFF. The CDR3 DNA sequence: TGTGCCAGCAGCTTAGATATGATCACCGGGGAGCTGTTTTTT. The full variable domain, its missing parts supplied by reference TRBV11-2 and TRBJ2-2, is EAGVAQSPRYKIIEKRQSVAFWCNPISGHATLYWYQQILGQGPKLLIQFQNNGVVDDSQLPKDRFSAERLKGVDSTLKIQPAKLEDSAVYLCASSLDMITGELFFGEGSRLTVL.

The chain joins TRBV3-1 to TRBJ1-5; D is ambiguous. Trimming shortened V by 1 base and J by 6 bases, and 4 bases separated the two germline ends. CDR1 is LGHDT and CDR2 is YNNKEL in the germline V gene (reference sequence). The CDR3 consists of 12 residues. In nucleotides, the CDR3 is TGTGCCAGCAGCCAAGCAGGTCAGCCCCAGCATTTT. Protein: CASSQAGQPQHF.

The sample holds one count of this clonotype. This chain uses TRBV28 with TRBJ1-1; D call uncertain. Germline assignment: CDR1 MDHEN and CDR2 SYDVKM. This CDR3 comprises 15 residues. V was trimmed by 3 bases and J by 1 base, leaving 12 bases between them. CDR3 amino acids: CASSFLLEGNTEAFF. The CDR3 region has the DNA TGTGCCAGCAGTTTTCTGCTCGAGGGGAACACTGAAGCTTTCTTT.

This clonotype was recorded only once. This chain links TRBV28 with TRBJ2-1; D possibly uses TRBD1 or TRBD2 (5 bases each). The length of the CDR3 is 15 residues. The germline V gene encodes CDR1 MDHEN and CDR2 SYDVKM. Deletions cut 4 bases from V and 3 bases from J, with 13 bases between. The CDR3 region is CASSSAGTIYNEQFF. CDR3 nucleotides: TGTGCCAGCAGTTCTGCCGGGACCATCTACAATGAGCAGTTCTTC.

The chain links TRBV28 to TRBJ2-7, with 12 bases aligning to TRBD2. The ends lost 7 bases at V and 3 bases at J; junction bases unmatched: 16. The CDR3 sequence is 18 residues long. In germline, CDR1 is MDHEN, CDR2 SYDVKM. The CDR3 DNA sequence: TGTGCCAGCACCCAGACCGGGACTAGCGGGCCTTTAGGCTACGAGCAGTACTTC. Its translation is CASTQTGTSGPLGYEQYF.

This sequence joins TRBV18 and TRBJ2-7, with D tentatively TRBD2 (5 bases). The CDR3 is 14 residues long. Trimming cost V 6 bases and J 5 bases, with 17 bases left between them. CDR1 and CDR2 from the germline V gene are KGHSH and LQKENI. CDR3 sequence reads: CASSNTGELDEQYF. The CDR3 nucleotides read TGTGCCAGCTCTAACACCGGGGAGTTGGACGAGCAGTACTTC.